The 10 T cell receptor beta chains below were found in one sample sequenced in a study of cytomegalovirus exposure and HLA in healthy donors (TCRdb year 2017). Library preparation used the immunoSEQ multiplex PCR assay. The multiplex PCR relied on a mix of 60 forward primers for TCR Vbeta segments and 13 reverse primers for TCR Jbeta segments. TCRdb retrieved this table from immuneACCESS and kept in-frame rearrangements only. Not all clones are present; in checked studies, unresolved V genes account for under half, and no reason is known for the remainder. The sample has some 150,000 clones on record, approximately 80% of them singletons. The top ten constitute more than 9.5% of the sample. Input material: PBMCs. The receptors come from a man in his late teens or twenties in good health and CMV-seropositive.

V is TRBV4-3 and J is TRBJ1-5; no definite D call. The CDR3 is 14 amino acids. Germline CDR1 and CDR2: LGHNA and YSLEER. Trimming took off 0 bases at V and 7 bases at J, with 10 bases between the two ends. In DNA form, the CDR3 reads TGCGCCAGCAGCCAAGATTTCGGAGGGCAGCCCCAGCATTTT. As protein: CASSQDFGGQPQHF.

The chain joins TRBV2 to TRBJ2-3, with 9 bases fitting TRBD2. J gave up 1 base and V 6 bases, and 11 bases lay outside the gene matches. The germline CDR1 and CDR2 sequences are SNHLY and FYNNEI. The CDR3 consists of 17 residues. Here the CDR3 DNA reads TGTGCCAGCAGCCTAGCCTTTAGCGGGAGAGGCACAGATACGCAGTATTTT. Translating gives CASSLAFSGRGTDTQYF. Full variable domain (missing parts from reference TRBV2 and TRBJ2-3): EPEVTQTPSHQVTQMGQEVILRCVPISNHLYFYWYRQILGQKVEFLVSFYNNEISEKSEIFDDQFSVERPDGSNFTLKIRSTKLEDSAMYFCASSLAFSGRGTDTQYFGPGTRLTVL.

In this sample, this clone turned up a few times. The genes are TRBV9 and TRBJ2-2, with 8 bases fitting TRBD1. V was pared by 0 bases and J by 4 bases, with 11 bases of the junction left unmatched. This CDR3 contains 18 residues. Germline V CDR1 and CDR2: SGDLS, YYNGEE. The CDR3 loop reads CASSVAPAGGATTGELFF. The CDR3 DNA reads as TGTGCCAGCAGCGTAGCTCCGGCAGGGGGCGCGACCACCGGGGAGCTGTTTTTT.

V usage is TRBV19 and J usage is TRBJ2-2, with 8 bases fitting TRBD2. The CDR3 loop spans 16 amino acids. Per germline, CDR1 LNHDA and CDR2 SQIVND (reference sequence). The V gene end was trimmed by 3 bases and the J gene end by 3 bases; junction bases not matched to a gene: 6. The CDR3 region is CASSIFSGIDTGELFF. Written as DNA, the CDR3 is TGTGCCAGTAGTATTTTTAGCGGGATAGACACCGGGGAGCTGTTTTTT.

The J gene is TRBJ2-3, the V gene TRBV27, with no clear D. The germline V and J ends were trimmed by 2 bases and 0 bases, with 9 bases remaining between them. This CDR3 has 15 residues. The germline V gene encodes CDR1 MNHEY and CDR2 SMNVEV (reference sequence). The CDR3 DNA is TGTGCCAGCAGTTTAGGTAGACTTAGCACAGATACGCAGTATTTT. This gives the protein CASSLGRLSTDTQYF.

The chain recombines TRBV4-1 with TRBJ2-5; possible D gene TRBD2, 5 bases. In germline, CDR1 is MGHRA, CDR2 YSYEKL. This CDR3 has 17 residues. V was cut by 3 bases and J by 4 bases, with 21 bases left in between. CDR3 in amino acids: CASSHKEILGVTETQYF. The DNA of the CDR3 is TGCGCCAGCAGCCACAAGGAGATCTTGGGAGTAACAGAGACCCAGTACTTC.

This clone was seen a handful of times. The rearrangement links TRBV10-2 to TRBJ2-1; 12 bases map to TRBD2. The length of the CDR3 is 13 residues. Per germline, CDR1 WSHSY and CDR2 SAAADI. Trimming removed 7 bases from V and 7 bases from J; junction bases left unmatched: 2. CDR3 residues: CASTGTSGNEQFF. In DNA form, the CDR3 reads TGCGCCAGCACCGGGACTAGCGGGAATGAGCAGTTCTTC.

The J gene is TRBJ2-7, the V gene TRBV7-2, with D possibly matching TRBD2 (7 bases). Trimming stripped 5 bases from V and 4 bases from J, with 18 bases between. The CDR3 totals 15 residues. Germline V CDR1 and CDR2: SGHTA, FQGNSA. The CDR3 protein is CASSQGGGPQYEQYF. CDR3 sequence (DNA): TGTGCCAGCAGCCAAGGGGGGGGCCCTCAGTACGAGCAGTACTTC.

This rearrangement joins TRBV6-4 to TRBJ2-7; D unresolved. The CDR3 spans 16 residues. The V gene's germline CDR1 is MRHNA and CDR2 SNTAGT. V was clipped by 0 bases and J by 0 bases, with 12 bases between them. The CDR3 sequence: CASSDSRIKSSYEQYF. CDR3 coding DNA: TGTGCCAGCAGTGACTCCAGAATCAAAAGCTCCTACGAGCAGTACTTC.

CDR3 loop: CASGRRRGELFF. CDR3 nucleotide sequence: TGTGCCAGCGGGAGGAGGAGGGGGGAGCTGTTTTTT. The genes are TRBV27 and TRBJ2-2, with a tentative D call TRBD2 (6 bases). The CDR3 covers 12 residues. Germline V gene data show CDR1 as MNHEY and CDR2 as SMNVEV (reference sequence). The V and J ends lost 8 bases and 8 bases respectively, with 12 bases between them.